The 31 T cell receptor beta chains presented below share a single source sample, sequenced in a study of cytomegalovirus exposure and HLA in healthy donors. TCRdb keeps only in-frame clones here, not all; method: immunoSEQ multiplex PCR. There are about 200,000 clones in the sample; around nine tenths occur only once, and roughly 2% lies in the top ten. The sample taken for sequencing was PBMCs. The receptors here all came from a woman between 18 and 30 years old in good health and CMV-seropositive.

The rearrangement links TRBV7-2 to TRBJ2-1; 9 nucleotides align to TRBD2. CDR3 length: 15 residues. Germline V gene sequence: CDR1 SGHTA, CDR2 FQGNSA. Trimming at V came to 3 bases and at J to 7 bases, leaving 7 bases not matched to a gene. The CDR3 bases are TGTGCCAGCAGCTTTAGCGGGAGCCGGAGAAATGAGCAGTTCTTC. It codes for CASSFSGSRRNEQFF.

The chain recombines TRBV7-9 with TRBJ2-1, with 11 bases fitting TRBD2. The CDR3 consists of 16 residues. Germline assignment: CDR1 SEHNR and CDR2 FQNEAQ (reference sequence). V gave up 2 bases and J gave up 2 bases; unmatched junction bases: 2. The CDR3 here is CASSLLAGGPYNEQFF. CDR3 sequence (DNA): TGTGCCAGCAGCTTATTAGCGGGAGGGCCCTACAATGAGCAGTTCTTC.

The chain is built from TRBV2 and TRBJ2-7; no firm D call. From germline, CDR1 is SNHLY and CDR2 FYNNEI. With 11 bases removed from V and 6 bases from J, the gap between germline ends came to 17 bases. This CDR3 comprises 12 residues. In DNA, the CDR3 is TGTGCCGGAAATGAGAGGTTTGGCGAGCAGTACTTC. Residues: CAGNERFGEQYF.

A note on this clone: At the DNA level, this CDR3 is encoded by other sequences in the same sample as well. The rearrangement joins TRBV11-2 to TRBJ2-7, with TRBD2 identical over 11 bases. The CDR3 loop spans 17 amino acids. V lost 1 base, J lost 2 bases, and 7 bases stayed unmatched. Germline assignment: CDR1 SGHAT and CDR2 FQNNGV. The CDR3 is CASSLGATSGNPYEQYF. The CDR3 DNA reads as TGTGCCAGCAGCTTAGGGGCGACTAGCGGGAACCCCTACGAGCAGTACTTC.

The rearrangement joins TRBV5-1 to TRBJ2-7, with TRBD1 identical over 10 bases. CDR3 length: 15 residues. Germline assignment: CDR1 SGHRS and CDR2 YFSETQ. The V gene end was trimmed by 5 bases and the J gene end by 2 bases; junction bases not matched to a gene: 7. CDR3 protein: CASSPTGTGAYEQYF. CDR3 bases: TGCGCCAGCAGTCCTACCGGGACAGGGGCCTACGAGCAGTACTTC.

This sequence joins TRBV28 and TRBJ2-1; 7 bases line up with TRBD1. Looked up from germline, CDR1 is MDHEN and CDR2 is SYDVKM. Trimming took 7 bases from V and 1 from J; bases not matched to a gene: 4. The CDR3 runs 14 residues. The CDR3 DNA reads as TGTGCCAGCACAACAGGGGATTCCTACAATGAGCAGTTCTTC. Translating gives CASTTGDSYNEQFF.

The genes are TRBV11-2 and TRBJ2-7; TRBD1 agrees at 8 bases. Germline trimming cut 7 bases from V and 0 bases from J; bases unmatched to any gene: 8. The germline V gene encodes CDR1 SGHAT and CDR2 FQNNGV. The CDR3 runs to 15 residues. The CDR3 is CASTRGQGRSYEQYF. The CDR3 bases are TGTGCCAGCACCCGCGGACAGGGCCGCTCCTACGAGCAGTACTTC.

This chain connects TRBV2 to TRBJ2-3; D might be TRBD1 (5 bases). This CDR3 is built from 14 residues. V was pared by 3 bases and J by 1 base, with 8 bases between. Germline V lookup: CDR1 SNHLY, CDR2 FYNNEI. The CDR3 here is CASSDRARTDTQYF. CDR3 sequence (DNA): TGTGCCAGCAGTGACAGGGCCCGCACAGATACGCAGTATTTT.

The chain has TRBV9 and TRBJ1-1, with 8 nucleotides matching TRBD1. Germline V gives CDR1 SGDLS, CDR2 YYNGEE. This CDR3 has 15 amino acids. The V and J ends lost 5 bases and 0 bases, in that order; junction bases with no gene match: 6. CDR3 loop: CASRKQGGLNTEAFF. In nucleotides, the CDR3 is TGTGCCAGCAGAAAACAGGGGGGATTGAACACTGAAGCTTTCTTT.

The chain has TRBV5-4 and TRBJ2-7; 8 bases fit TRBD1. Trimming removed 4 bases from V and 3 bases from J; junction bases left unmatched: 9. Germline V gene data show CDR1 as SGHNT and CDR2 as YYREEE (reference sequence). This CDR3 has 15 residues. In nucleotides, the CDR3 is TGTGCCAGCAGCCCTCCCGGACAGGGCCACTACGAGCAGTACTTC. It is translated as CASSPPGQGHYEQYF.

The CDR3 DNA reads TGTGCCAGCAGCTTAGAAGTTGGGACAGCCTCCTACGAGCAGTACTTC. As protein: CASSLEVGTASYEQYF. This chain uses TRBV7-8 with TRBJ2-7, with 7 positions matching TRBD1. This CDR3 has 16 residues. Germline values: CDR1 SGHVS, CDR2 FQNEAQ. V lost 1 base and J lost 0; bases outside the gene matches: 6.

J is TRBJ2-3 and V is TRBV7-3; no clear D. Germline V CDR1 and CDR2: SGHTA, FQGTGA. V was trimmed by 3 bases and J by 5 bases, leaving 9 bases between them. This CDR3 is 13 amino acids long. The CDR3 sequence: CASSLVSEDTQYF. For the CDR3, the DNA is TGTGCCAGCAGCTTGGTTAGTGAAGATACGCAGTATTTT. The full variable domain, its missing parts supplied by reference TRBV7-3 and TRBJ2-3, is GAGVSQTPSNKVTEKGKYVELRCDPISGHTALYWYRQSLGQGPEFLIYFQGTGAADDSGLPNDRFFAVRPEGSVSTLKIQRTERGDSAVYLCASSLVSEDTQYFGPGTRLTVL.

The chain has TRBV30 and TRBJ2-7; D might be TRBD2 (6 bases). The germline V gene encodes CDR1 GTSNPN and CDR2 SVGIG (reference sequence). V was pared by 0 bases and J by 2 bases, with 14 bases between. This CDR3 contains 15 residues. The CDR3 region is CAWSVSGRLPYEQYF. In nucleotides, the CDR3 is TGTGCCTGGAGTGTAAGTGGGAGGTTACCCTACGAGCAGTACTTC.

The chain's CDR3 is CASSQAYGSNEKLFF. The CDR3 region has the DNA TGCGCCAGCAGCCAAGCGTATGGGAGTAATGAAAAACTGTTTTTT. J is TRBJ1-4 and V is TRBV4-1, with no clear D. The V end lost 1 base, the J end lost 4 bases, and 10 bases lay between the germline ends. The CDR3 is 15 amino acids. In germline, CDR1 is MGHRA, CDR2 YSYEKL.

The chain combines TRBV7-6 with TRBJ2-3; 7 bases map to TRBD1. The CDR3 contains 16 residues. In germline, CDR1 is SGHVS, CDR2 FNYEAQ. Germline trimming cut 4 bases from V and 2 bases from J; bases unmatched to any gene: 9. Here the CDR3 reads CASSYHRDRPTDTQYF. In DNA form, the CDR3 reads TGTGCCAGCAGCTATCACCGGGACAGACCCACAGATACGCAGTATTTT.

The CDR3 coding sequence is TGTGCCAGTAGCGAGGCAGCTCTTTCCTACGAGCAGTACTTC. It translates to CASSEAALSYEQYF. The chain recombines TRBV19 with TRBJ2-7, with unresolved D. The CDR3 loop spans 14 amino acids. Per germline, CDR1 LNHDA and CDR2 SQIVND (reference sequence). The V end was cut by 6 bases, the J end by 1 base, with 13 bases between.

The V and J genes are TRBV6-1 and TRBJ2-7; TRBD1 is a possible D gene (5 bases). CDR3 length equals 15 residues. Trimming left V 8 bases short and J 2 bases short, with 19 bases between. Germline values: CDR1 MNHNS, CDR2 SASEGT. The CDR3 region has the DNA TGTGCCAGCCGCCGAGCCCAGGGCGCTACCTACGAGCAGTACTTC. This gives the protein CASRRAQGATYEQYF.

CDR3 DNA sequence: TGTGCCAGCAGCCAAGAAAGGTTTGCGGACTATGGCTACACCTTC. It codes for CASSQERFADYGYTF. This rearrangement joins TRBV4-2 to TRBJ1-2; no reliable D call. There are 15 residues in the CDR3. V was shortened by 0 bases and J by 3 bases, with 11 bases between the two germline ends. CDR1 is LGHNA and CDR2 is YNFKEQ in the germline V gene.

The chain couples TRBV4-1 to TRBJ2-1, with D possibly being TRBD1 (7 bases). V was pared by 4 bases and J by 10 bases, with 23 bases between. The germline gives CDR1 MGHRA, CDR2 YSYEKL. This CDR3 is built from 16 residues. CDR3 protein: CASSLFPRGGGPEQFF. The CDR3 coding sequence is TGCGCCAGCAGCCTTTTTCCGAGAGGAGGGGGCCCCGAGCAGTTCTTC.

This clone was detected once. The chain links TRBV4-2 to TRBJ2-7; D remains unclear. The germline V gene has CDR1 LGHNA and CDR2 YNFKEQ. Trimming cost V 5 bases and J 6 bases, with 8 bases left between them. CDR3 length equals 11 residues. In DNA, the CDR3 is TGTGCCAGCAGCGACTCGGGCGAGCAGTACTTC. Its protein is CASSDSGEQYF.

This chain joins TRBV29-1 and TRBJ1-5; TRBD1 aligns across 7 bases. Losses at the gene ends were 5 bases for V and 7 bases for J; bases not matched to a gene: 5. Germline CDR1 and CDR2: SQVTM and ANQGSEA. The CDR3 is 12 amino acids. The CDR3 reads CSVSEGGQPQHF. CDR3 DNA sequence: TGCAGCGTTAGTGAAGGGGGCCAGCCCCAGCATTTT. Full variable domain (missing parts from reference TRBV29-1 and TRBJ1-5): SAVISQKPSRDICQRGTSLTIQCQVDSQVTMMFWYRQQPGQSLTLIATANQGSEATYESGFVIDKFPISRPNLTFSTLTVSNMSPEDSSIYLCSVSEGGQPQHFGDGTRLSIL.

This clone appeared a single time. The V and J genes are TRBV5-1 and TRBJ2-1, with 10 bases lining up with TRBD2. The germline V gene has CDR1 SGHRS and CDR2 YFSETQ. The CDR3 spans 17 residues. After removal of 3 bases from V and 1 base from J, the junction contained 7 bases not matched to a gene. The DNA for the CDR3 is TGCGCCAGCAGCTCTTTGGGACTAGCGTCATCCTACAATGAGCAGTTCTTC. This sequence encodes CASSSLGLASSYNEQFF.

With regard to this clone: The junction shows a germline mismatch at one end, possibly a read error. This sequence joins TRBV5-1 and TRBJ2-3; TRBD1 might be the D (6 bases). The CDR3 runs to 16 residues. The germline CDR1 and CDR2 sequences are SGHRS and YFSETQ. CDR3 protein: CASSPGDTRSIDTQYF. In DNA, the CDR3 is TGCGCCAGCAGCCCAGGGGACACCCGGAGCATAGATACGCAGTATTTT.

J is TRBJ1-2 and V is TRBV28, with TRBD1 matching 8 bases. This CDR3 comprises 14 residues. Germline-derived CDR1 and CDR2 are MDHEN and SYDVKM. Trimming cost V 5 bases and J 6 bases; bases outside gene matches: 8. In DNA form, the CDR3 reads TGTGCCAGCAGTCCCCTGGGCAGGGGGCATGGCTACACCTTC. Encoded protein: CASSPLGRGHGYTF.

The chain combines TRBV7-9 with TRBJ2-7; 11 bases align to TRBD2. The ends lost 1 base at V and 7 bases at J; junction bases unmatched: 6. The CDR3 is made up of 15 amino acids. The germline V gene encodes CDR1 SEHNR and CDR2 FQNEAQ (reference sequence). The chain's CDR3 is CASSLGLAGSEEQYF. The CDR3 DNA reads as TGTGCCAGCAGCTTAGGACTAGCGGGATCGGAAGAGCAGTACTTC.

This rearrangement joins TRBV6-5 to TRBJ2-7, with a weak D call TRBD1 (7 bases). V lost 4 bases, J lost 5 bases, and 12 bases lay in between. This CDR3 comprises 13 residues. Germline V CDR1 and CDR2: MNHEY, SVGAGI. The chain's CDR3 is CASSLQGRNEQYF. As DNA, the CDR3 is TGTGCCAGCAGTTTACAGGGGAGGAACGAGCAGTACTTC.

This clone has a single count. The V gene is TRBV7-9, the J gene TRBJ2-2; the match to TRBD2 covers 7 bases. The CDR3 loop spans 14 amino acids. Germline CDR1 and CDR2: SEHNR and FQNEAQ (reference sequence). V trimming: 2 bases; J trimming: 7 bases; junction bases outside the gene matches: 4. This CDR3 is CASSLSGNVGELFF. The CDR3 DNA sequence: TGTGCCAGCAGCTTAAGCGGGAATGTCGGGGAGCTGTTTTTT. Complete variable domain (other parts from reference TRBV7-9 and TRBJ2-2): DTGVSQNPRHKITKRGQNVTFRCDPISEHNRLYWYRQTLGQGPEFLTYFQNEAQLEKSRLLSDRFSAERPKGSFSTLEIQRTEQGDSAMYLCASSLSGNVGELFFGEGSRLTVL.

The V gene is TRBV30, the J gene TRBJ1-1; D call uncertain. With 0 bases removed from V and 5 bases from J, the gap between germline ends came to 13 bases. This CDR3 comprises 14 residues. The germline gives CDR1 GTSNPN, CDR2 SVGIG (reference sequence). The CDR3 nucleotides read TGTGCCTGGAGTGTAGAGGTTCTAGAGACTGAAGCTTTCTTT. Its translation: CAWSVEVLETEAFF.

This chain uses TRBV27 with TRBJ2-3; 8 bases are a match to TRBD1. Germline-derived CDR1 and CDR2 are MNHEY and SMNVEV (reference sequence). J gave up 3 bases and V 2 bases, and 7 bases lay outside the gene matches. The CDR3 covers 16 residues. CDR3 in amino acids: CASSLPGQGGTDTQYF. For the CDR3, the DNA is TGTGCCAGCAGTTTACCCGGACAGGGCGGGACAGATACGCAGTATTTT.

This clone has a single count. CDR3 region: CASARDEQFF. CDR3 sequence (DNA): TGTGCCAGCGCCAGGGATGAGCAGTTCTTC. V usage is TRBV2 and J usage is TRBJ2-1, with a possible D match to TRBD1 (5 bases). Looked up from germline, CDR1 is SNHLY and CDR2 is FYNNEI. Trimming left V 8 bases short and J 8 bases short, with 7 bases between. The CDR3 consists of 10 residues.

CDR3 in amino acids: CASSLAGGSGSYEQYF. In DNA, the CDR3 is TGTGCCAGCAGTTTGGCCGGCGGCTCTGGGAGCTACGAGCAGTACTTC. This chain uses TRBV27 with TRBJ2-7, with D perhaps matching TRBD2 (5 bases). The V end was cut by 3 bases, the J end by 3 bases, with 18 bases between. The germline CDR1 and CDR2 sequences are MNHEY and SMNVEV (reference sequence). This CDR3 has 16 residues.